The next 24 T cell receptor beta chains were all read from a single sample in a study of tumor and adjacent non-tumor tissue in lung cancer. Three rounds of nested PCR, following a modified ARM-PCR protocol, produced the TCRbeta library. TCRdb re-derived calls from the multiplex PCR reads in MiXCR, one entry per CDR3 protein. The table has about 100,000 distinct CDR3 sequences, approximately 65% seen once; the top ten hold 15% to 20%. This sample's RNA came from whole unsorted tissue. The normal lung tissue was taken more than 3 cm from the tumor edge. Material for sequencing was distant non-tumor lung tissue. These receptors were collected from a man aged 25 to 45 with non-small cell lung cancer.

The chain recombines TRBV11-1 with TRBJ2-7; no definite D call. This CDR3 contains 14 residues. The V end lost 6 bases, the J end lost 1 base, and 13 bases lay between the germline ends. Germline V gene lookup returns CDR1 SGHAT and CDR2 FQDESV (reference sequence). The CDR3 bases are TGTGCCAGCAGGGGCTGGAACTCTTCCTACGAGCAGTACTTC. It yields the protein CASRGWNSSYEQYF.

Of note for this clonotype: Mismatch with germline at one junction end may stem from a read error. V gene TRBV6-2 or TRBV6-3 combines with J gene TRBJ2-7; D is perhaps TRBD1 (7 bases). The CDR3 is 15 residues long. From germline, CDR1 is MNHEY and CDR2 SVGEGT. This CDR3 reads CARSYGGGGRYEQYF. The CDR3 DNA follows: TGTGCCAGAAGTTACGGCGGAGGGGGCAGGTACGAGCAGTATTTC.

This clonotype was counted a single time. Since a much larger clone is just one base distant, this may be a read error. This chain's CDR3 is CASSLVDSGGTQPQHF. In DNA, the CDR3 is TGTGCCAGCAGCTTAGTTGACTCCGGGGGCACGCAGCCCCAGCATTTT. V usage is TRBV11-2 and J usage is TRBJ1-5; TRBD1 is a possible D gene (6 bases). V dropped 1 base and J dropped 7 bases, with 17 bases sitting between them. Germline V gene lookup returns CDR1 SGHAT and CDR2 FQNNGV. The CDR3 length is 16 residues.

With respect to this clonotype: A much larger clone lies one base from this, so it may be a read error. The chain employs TRBV5-6 and TRBJ2-1, with 10 positions matching TRBD2. Germline CDR1 SGHDT, CDR2 YYEEEE. The CDR3 loop spans 15 amino acids. In nucleotides, the CDR3 is TGTGTCAGCAGCCCTGAGCGGGAGGGCCGAGGTGAGCAGTTCTTC. It translates to CVSSPEREGRGEQFF.

Points on this clonotype: A much larger clone is a single base away; this may be a read error. The chain joins TRBV29-1 to TRBJ1-5, with D unclear. The CDR3 totals 15 residues. Germline assignment: CDR1 SQVTM and CDR2 ANQGSEA. The CDR3 sequence is CCVGSRIYSNQPQHF. The CDR3 DNA reads as TGCTGCGTTGGTTCCCGGATTTATAGCAATCAGCCCCAGCATTTT.

The chain uses TRBV20-1 and TRBJ1-1; TRBD1 agrees at 7 bases. Losses at the gene ends were 1 base for V and 0 bases for J; bases not matched to a gene: 11. Germline V CDR1 and CDR2: DFQATT, SNEGSKA (reference sequence). The CDR3 consists of 17 residues. CDR3 sequence (DNA): TGCAGTGCTAGAGTGTCCGGGACAGACTACATGAACACTGAAGCTTTCTTT. Its translation: CSARVSGTDYMNTEAFF.

This chain links TRBV24-1 with TRBJ1-1; perhaps TRBD1 as D (5 bases). This CDR3 contains 12 residues. Germline V gene data show CDR1 as KGHDR and CDR2 as SFDVKD. Trimming took 10 bases from V and 13 from J, leaving 21 bases between them. The CDR3 coding sequence is TGTGCCACAAGCGCGGGGACGGAGAAAGTTTTCTTT. The encoded protein is CATSAGTEKVFF.

With regard to this clonotype: One end of the junction does not line up with germline, which may come from a read error. The genes are TRBV6-2 or TRBV6-3 and TRBJ2-2; D is ambiguous. The CDR3 length is 14 residues. Germline V gene sequence: CDR1 MNHEY, CDR2 SVGEGT. CDR3 region: CTSSYTGNTRELFF. The CDR3 DNA reads as TGTACCAGCAGTTACACTGGGAACACCAGGGAGCTGTTTTTT.

J is TRBJ2-1 and V is TRBV5-6; D is perhaps TRBD1 (6 bases). This CDR3 region has 16 residues. Trimming removed 3 bases at V and 8 bases at J, with 21 bases between. CDR1 and CDR2 from the germline V gene are SGHDT and YYEEEE. The CDR3 DNA sequence: TGTGCCAGCAGCTCGGACATGGGACAAGTTAGGTATGAGCAGTTCTTC. This encodes CASSSDMGQVRYEQFF.

J is TRBJ2-7 and V is TRBV12-3 or TRBV12-4, with 11 nucleotides matching TRBD1. The length of the CDR3 is 14 residues. The junction had 10 bases not matched to a gene; V was cut back by 10 bases and J by 5 bases. CDR3: CANRGQGARHEQYF. The CDR3 DNA reads TGTGCCAATAGAGGACAGGGGGCGCGCCACGAGCAGTACTTC.

This chain links TRBV12-3 or TRBV12-4 with TRBJ2-7; D unresolved. This CDR3 contains 14 residues. Trimming took 11 bases from V and 2 from J, leaving 19 bases between them. CDR3 nucleotides: TGTGCCTGCTCAGTTGCAGTGGGCACCTACGAGCAGTACTTC. Translation gives CACSVAVGTYEQYF.

This clonotype was seen repeatedly, ten times or more. This chain connects TRBV28 to TRBJ2-1; weak D call: TRBD2 (6 bases). CDR1 is MDHEN and CDR2 is SYDVKM in the germline V gene. CDR3 length: 15 amino acids. Deletions cut 2 bases from V and 0 bases from J, with 8 bases between. The CDR3 here is CASSLIGGSYNEQFF. The CDR3 DNA reads as TGTGCCAGCAGTTTAATCGGGGGCTCCTACAATGAGCAGTTCTTC.

The V gene is TRBV11-2, the J gene TRBJ2-7, with D possibly being TRBD1 (6 bases). CDR3 length: 16 residues. V was trimmed by 3 bases and J by 2 bases, leaving 17 bases between them. CDR1 is SGHAT, CDR2 FQNNGV, per germline. The CDR3 region has the DNA TGTGCCAGCAGCTTCCCGGGACATGACACTACCTACGAGCAGTACTTC. This sequence encodes CASSFPGHDTTYEQYF.

In regard to this clonotype: At one end the junction does not follow the germline gene, possibly because of a read error. The CDR3 DNA sequence: TGTCCCAGCAGTTTTCGTCCGGCCTATACACAGTATTTT. Protein: CPSSFRPAYTQYF. The chain employs TRBV6-2 or TRBV6-3 and TRBJ2-3; D ambiguous. The CDR3 covers 13 residues. Germline V gives CDR1 MNHEY, CDR2 SVGEGT.

In the case of this clonotype: This may stem from a read error, because a much larger clone lies one nucleotide away. The chain employs TRBV5-6 and TRBJ2-5; D not certain. Germline assignment: CDR1 SGHDT and CDR2 YYEEEE. This CDR3 is 13 amino acids long. DNA for the CDR3: TGTGCCAACAGCCTTGACACCGTGGAGACCCAGTACTTC. It translates to CANSLDTVETQYF. The full variable domain, its missing parts supplied by reference TRBV5-6 and TRBJ2-5, is DAGVTQSPTHLIKTRGQQVTLRCSPKSGHDTVSWYQQALGQGPQFIFQYYEEEERQRGNFPDRFSGHQFPNYSSELNVNALLLGDSALYLCANSLDTVETQYFGPGTRLLVL.

Concerning this clonotype: This clone may be a read error of a much larger clone one base away. The conserved final phenylalanine or tryptophan is absent from the CDR3, which likely points to a read error. This chain links TRBV5-6 with TRBJ2-3, with 8 bases identical to TRBD1. The CDR3 sequence is 15 residues long. Trimming took 4 bases from V and 0 from J; bases not matched to a gene: 4. CDR1 is SGHDT, CDR2 YYEEEE, per germline. CDR3 sequence (DNA): TGTGCCAGCAGCCCGGACAGGGTTAGCACAGATACGCAGTATTTA. It specifies CASSPDRVSTDTQYL.

This clonotype was seen a single time. This may arise from a read error, as a much more abundant clone is one base away. The chain uses TRBV4-1 and TRBJ2-3, with D possibly TRBD2 on 5 matching bases. The CDR3 loop spans 14 amino acids. V lost 4 bases, J lost 6 bases, and 14 bases lay in between. Per the germline V gene, CDR1 is MGHRA and CDR2 is YSYEKL. Here the CDR3 DNA reads TGCGCCAGCAGCCGAGCGGCGGTGGAGGATACGCAGTATTTT. Its translation is CASSRAAVEDTQYF.

A note on this clonotype: One junction end disagrees with the germline gene, perhaps due to a read error. V is TRBV11-3 and J is TRBJ1-1, with a weak D call TRBD1 (6 bases). Germline CDR1 reads SGHNT; CDR2 reads YENEEA. The CDR3 totals 13 residues. The CDR3 loop is CASSPRGDTEVFF. CDR3 nucleotides: TGTGCCAGCAGCCCCAGGGGAGACACTGAAGTTTTCTTT. The full variable domain, its missing parts supplied by reference TRBV11-3 and TRBJ1-1, is EAGVVQSPRYKIIEKKQPVAFWCNPISGHNTLYWYLQNLGQGPELLIRYENEEAVDDSQLPKDRFSAERLKGVDSTLKIQPAELGDSAVYLCASSPRGDTEVFFGQGTRLTVV.

As concerns this clonotype: Germline is not matched at one junction end, which may reflect a read error. The chain uses TRBV11-3 and TRBJ2-7; 7 bases agree with TRBD2. This CDR3 contains 16 residues. Germline values: CDR1 SGHNT, CDR2 YENEEA. The chain's CDR3 is CTSSFPARGSSYEQYF. The DNA for the CDR3 is TGTACCAGCAGCTTCCCCGCGCGGGGGAGCTCCTACGAGCAGTACTTC.

In regard to this clonotype: A much larger clone is a single base away; this may be a read error. The genes are TRBV20-1 and TRBJ2-5; 14 bases align to TRBD2. The CDR3 sequence is 14 residues long. Germline V gene data show CDR1 as DFQATT and CDR2 as SNEGSKA (reference sequence). The CDR3 DNA reads as TGCAATGCTAGACTAGCGGGAGGGCCAGAGACCCAGTACTTC. This codes for CNARLAGGPETQYF.

About this clonotype: Possible read error: a much larger clone is one base away. This chain joins TRBV10-1 and TRBJ1-4, with D hard to call. The CDR3 runs 13 residues. Germline V gene lookup returns CDR1 WNHNN and CDR2 SYGVQD (reference sequence). V lost 0 bases and J 8 bases, leaving 7 bases between the germline ends. This CDR3 is CASSESTREKLFF. The CDR3 nucleotides read TGCGCCAGCAGTGAGTCAACGCGCGAAAAACTGTTTTTT.

About this clonotype: A much larger clone is a single base away; this may be a read error. The chain has TRBV6-5 and TRBJ2-1; 9 bases match TRBD2. The CDR3 runs to 14 residues. CDR1 is MNHEY and CDR2 is SVGAGI in the germline V gene. In DNA, the CDR3 is TGTGCCAGCAGTCCCAGACTAGCGGATGGGGAGCGGTTCTTC. Its protein product is CASSPRLADGERFF.

A remark on this clonotype: A read error may produce the germline difference seen at one junction end. This chain connects TRBV11-3 to TRBJ2-1, with D hard to call. The CDR3 runs to 13 residues. CDR1 SGHNT and CDR2 YENEEA come from the germline V gene. CDR3 coding DNA: TGTACCATCAGTCCCACACCTGGCAATGAGCAATTCTTC. Its translation is CTISPTPGNEQFF. Full variable domain (missing parts from reference TRBV11-3 and TRBJ2-1): EAGVVQSPRYKIIEKKQPVAFWCNPISGHNTLYWYLQNLGQGPELLIRYENEEAVDDSQLPKDRFSAERLKGVDSTLKIQPAELGDSAVYLCTISPTPGNEQFFGPGTRLTVL.

This clonotype was observed once. One end of the junction varies from germline; a read error may be responsible. This chain uses TRBV11-1 with TRBJ2-1; possibly TRBD1 or TRBD2 for D (5 bases each). The germline CDR1 and CDR2 sequences are SGHAT and FQDESV (reference sequence). This CDR3 region has 16 residues. The CDR3 bases are TGTGCCAGCAGCGAACTAGAGGGGAGTACCTACAATGAGCAGTTCTTT. Protein sequence: CASSELEGSTYNEQFF.